The 28 T cell receptor beta chains given below trace back to one sample, sequenced in a study of T cell repertoires in cytomegalovirus infection. Via MiXCR, TCRdb re-called the reads, giving one row per CDR3 protein. The repertoire holds approximately 500,000 distinct CDR3 sequences, with more than 20% as singletons. The sequenced sample consisted of PBMCs. The receptors shown here come from a human donor in good health (CMV status not recorded). Some clones in this sample may be carry-over from other donors' samples.

This clonotype has just a few counts. This chain uses TRBV24-1 with TRBJ2-5, with 7 nucleotides matching TRBD2. The ends lost 4 bases at V and 2 bases at J; junction bases unmatched: 6. Germline V gives CDR1 KGHDR, CDR2 SFDVKD. CDR3 length equals 15 residues. The chain's CDR3 is CATSDRTSAQETQYF. As DNA, the CDR3 is TGTGCCACCAGTGACCGCACTAGCGCACAAGAGACCCAGTACTTC.

The J gene is TRBJ2-7, the V gene TRBV18; 7 bases fit TRBD2. The CDR3 has 11 residues. The germline CDR1 and CDR2 sequences are KGHSH and LQKENI. V gave up 5 bases and J gave up 7 bases; unmatched junction bases: 2. CDR3 sequence (DNA): TGTGCCAGCTCAGGGCGGGAGGAGCAGTACTTC. It encodes CASSGREEQYF.

This clonotype showed up just a few times. This chain joins TRBV18 and TRBJ1-1, with 9 bases fitting TRBD1. Unmatched junction bases numbered 4, after V lost 3 bases and J lost 5 bases. In germline, CDR1 is KGHSH, CDR2 LQKENI. This CDR3 is 14 amino acids long. CDR3 loop: CASSPRDRDTEAFF. The CDR3 DNA is TGTGCCAGCTCACCTAGGGACAGGGATACTGAAGCTTTCTTT.

This clonotype was seen repeatedly, ten times or more. The chain combines TRBV6-5 with TRBJ2-7; the match to TRBD2 covers 13 bases. The V gene end was trimmed by 5 bases and the J gene end by 3 bases; junction bases not matched to a gene: 7. The CDR3 has 16 residues. Germline V lookup: CDR1 MNHEY, CDR2 SVGAGI. The CDR3 protein is CASSQTGLAGIYEQYF. The CDR3 bases are TGTGCCAGCAGTCAGACGGGACTAGCGGGGATCTACGAGCAGTACTTC.

Of note for this clonotype: A read error may account for a junction end that differs from germline. V and J are TRBV7-7 and TRBJ2-2, with a possible D match to TRBD1 (7 bases). CDR1 and CDR2 from the germline V gene are SSHAT and FNYEAQ (reference sequence). This CDR3 is built from 17 residues. This CDR3 reads CASSPGGLAANTGELFF. The CDR3 coding sequence is TGTGCTAGCAGCCCAGGGGGATTAGCGGCGAACACCGGGGAGCTGTTTTTT.

In its sample, this clonotype was seen a few times. V and J are TRBV4-2 and TRBJ1-2, with D maybe TRBD1 (6 bases). Germline loops: CDR1 LGHNA, CDR2 YNFKEQ. This CDR3 spans 14 amino acids. V was clipped by 0 bases and J by 8 bases, with 13 bases between them. The DNA of the CDR3 is TGTGCCAGCAGCCAAGATTCAGGGGCAGAAGGCTACACCTTC. Translation: CASSQDSGAEGYTF.

This clonotype was observed a few times. V and J are TRBV6-2 or TRBV6-3 and TRBJ2-2, with 8 positions matching TRBD2. Germline trimming cut 5 bases from V and 2 bases from J; bases unmatched to any gene: 4. The CDR3 contains 15 residues. Germline lookup yields CDR1 MNHEY and CDR2 SVGEGT. CDR3 sequence: CASSPLAANTGELFF. The CDR3 DNA reads TGTGCCAGCAGTCCACTAGCGGCCAACACCGGGGAGCTGTTTTTT.

This clonotype was found a few times. J is TRBJ2-3 and V is TRBV20-1; D is possibly TRBD2 (5 bases). V lost 6 bases to trimming and J lost 4 bases, with 11 bases between them. CDR1 is DFQATT and CDR2 is SNEGSKA in the germline V gene (reference sequence). The CDR3 runs 12 residues. The CDR3 region is CSARDNADTQYF. For the CDR3, the DNA is TGCAGTGCACGGGATAATGCAGATACGCAGTATTTT.

This clonotype was counted ten times or more. CDR3 nucleotide sequence: TGTGCCAGCAGCTTCCTTCCGGAGGCCGGTGTGAATGAGCAGTTCTTC. Translated: CASSFLPEAGVNEQFF. The chain has TRBV7-2 and TRBJ2-1, with a weak D call TRBD2 (5 bases). This CDR3 spans 16 amino acids. Germline lookup yields CDR1 SGHTA and CDR2 FQGNSA. Deletions cut 3 bases from V and 7 bases from J, with 19 bases between.

The V gene is TRBV4-3, the J gene TRBJ1-1; D gene unclear. Trimming took 5 bases from V and 1 from J, leaving 8 bases between them. Looked up from germline, CDR1 is LGHNA and CDR2 is YSLEER. CDR3 length equals 13 residues. DNA for the CDR3: TGCGCCAGCAGCAAGCGTAGGAACACTGAAGCTTTCTTT. It translates to CASSKRRNTEAFF.

Only a few counts were recorded for this clonotype. The V and J genes are TRBV29-1 and TRBJ1-1; D gene unclear. Trimming took 7 bases from V and 4 from J, leaving 31 bases between them. The V gene's germline CDR1 is SQVTM and CDR2 ANQGSEA. The CDR3 has 18 residues. Here the CDR3 DNA reads TGCAGCGCCACTGACTCTAGCCAGCTACCGAATCCCGGCACTGAAGCTTTCTTT. As protein: CSATDSSQLPNPGTEAFF.

The sample holds a few counts of this clonotype. The V gene is TRBV6-2 or TRBV6-3, the J gene TRBJ1-1; D possibly corresponds to TRBD1 (6 bases). Germline V gene sequence: CDR1 MNHEY, CDR2 SVGEGT. CDR3 length: 19 residues. V dropped 2 bases and J dropped 6 bases, with 28 bases sitting between them. Written as DNA, the CDR3 is TGTGCCAGCAGTTACGGGCTCCCCGATTCAACAGGGAAATTATCTGAAGCTTTCTTT. Its translation is CASSYGLPDSTGKLSEAFF.

V gene TRBV15 combines with J gene TRBJ2-7, with 11 bases aligning to TRBD2. J was trimmed by 2 bases and V by 0 bases; bases with no gene match: 9. CDR3 length equals 18 residues. Germline loops: CDR1 LNHNV, CDR2 YYDKDF (reference sequence). The CDR3 bases are TGTGCCACCAGCAGAGATCGACTAGCGGGGACCTTGGCCTACGAGCAGTACTTC. Protein product: CATSRDRLAGTLAYEQYF.

The CDR3 loop reads CASRDSDREEKLFF. As DNA, the CDR3 is TGTGCCAGCAGGGATTCGGACAGGGAAGAAAAACTGTTTTTT. The chain employs TRBV7-8 and TRBJ1-4, with 8 nucleotides matching TRBD1. The germline gives CDR1 SGHVS, CDR2 FQNEAQ. The ends lost 6 bases at V and 8 bases at J; junction bases unmatched: 8. CDR3 size: 14 residues.

A single count supports this clonotype. CDR3 sequence: CATRQGANTEAFF. In DNA form, the CDR3 reads TGTGCCACCAGGCAGGGGGCCAACACTGAAGCTTTCTTT. This chain connects TRBV24-1 to TRBJ1-1; the match to TRBD1 covers 8 bases. The CDR3 runs 13 residues. Trimming cost V 7 bases and J 2 bases; bases outside gene matches: 2. Germline V lookup: CDR1 KGHDR, CDR2 SFDVKD.

The CDR3: CASMRGYEQYF. CDR3 in DNA: TGTGCCAGCATGAGAGGATACGAGCAGTACTTC. The chain has TRBV6-2 or TRBV6-3 and TRBJ2-7; no reliable D call. The V gene lost 7 bases and the J gene lost 4 bases, with 8 bases spanning the gap. CDR1 and CDR2 from the germline V gene are MNHEY and SVGEGT. The CDR3 has 11 residues.

The V call is TRBV10-3, the J call TRBJ1-2; 11 bases match TRBD1. V trimming: 5 bases; J trimming: 8 bases; junction bases outside the gene matches: 7. The length of the CDR3 is 14 residues. Looked up from germline, CDR1 is ENHRY and CDR2 is SYGVKD. CDR3 in DNA: TGTGCCATCAGTCCCGGACAGGGGGCAGGCGGCTACACCTTC. Its translation is CAISPGQGAGGYTF.

This clonotype was detected only a few times. The chain couples TRBV7-2 to TRBJ2-1, with 11 nucleotides matching TRBD2. The CDR3 consists of 17 residues. Germline V gives CDR1 SGHTA, CDR2 FQGNSA. After removal of 3 bases from V and 3 bases from J, the junction contained 7 bases not matched to a gene. The CDR3 region is CASSLAGTSGVYNEQFF. CDR3 nucleotides: TGTGCCAGCAGCTTGGCAGGGACTAGCGGAGTCTACAATGAGCAGTTCTTC.

This clonotype was observed many times. This chain connects TRBV7-2 to TRBJ1-2, with D maybe TRBD1 (6 bases). V was trimmed by 1 base and J by 5 bases, leaving 11 bases between them. CDR1 is SGHTA and CDR2 is FQGNSA in the germline V gene. The CDR3 consists of 14 residues. The CDR3 here is CASSLGWQGYGYTF. In DNA, the CDR3 is TGTGCCAGCAGCTTAGGGTGGCAGGGGTATGGCTACACCTTC.

This clonotype appeared a few times. The chain carries TRBV11-3 and TRBJ2-2, with TRBD1 matching 11 bases. This CDR3 region has 15 residues. Looked up from germline, CDR1 is SGHNT and CDR2 is YENEEA. J was trimmed by 6 bases and V by 7 bases; bases with no gene match: 7. In DNA form, the CDR3 reads TGTGCCAGCATCCGGGACAGGGGGTTCTCCGGGGAGCTGTTTTTT. Translating gives CASIRDRGFSGELFF.

The J gene is TRBJ1-1, the V gene TRBV10-3; 7 bases are a match to TRBD1. There are 13 residues in the CDR3. Germline CDR1 reads ENHRY; CDR2 reads SYGVKD. J lost 1 base, V lost 6 bases, and 2 bases had no gene match. CDR3 protein: CAIRGTANTEAFF. The DNA of the CDR3 is TGTGCCATCAGGGGGACAGCGAACACTGAAGCTTTCTTT.

V and J are TRBV4-3 and TRBJ2-5; TRBD2 might be the D (6 bases). The CDR3 has 16 residues. Germline V lookup: CDR1 LGHNA, CDR2 YSLEER. V gave up 1 base and J gave up 5 bases, with 17 bases separating them. The CDR3 nucleotides read TGCGCCAGCAGCCAAGGCCAATTAGCGGAGGGGGAGACCCAGTACTTC. Translating it yields CASSQGQLAEGETQYF.

This clonotype showed up many times. The chain links TRBV7-2 to TRBJ1-3, with TRBD1 matching 11 bases. V trimming: 5 bases; J trimming: 7 bases; junction bases outside the gene matches: 7. CDR1 SGHTA and CDR2 FQGNSA come from the germline V gene. CDR3 length: 15 amino acids. The CDR3 sequence: CASSLWTGGANTIYF. The CDR3 nucleotides are TGTGCCAGCAGCCTATGGACAGGGGGCGCGAACACCATATATTTT.

V is TRBV24-1 and J is TRBJ2-1, with D hard to call. Trimming removed 0 bases at V and 4 bases at J, with 3 bases between. The CDR3 is made up of 13 amino acids. Germline V gene data show CDR1 as KGHDR and CDR2 as SFDVKD. The CDR3 sequence: CATSDLGYNEQFF. DNA of the CDR3: TGTGCCACCAGTGATTTGGGATACAATGAGCAGTTCTTC.

This chain joins TRBV5-5 and TRBJ1-2; D is ambiguous. The CDR3 is made up of 15 amino acids. From germline, CDR1 is SGHKS and CDR2 YYEKEE (reference sequence). V lost 0 bases, J lost 3 bases, and 12 bases lay in between. The CDR3 bases are TGTGCCAGCAGCTTGGAGGGTAGCGGCTACTATGGCTACACCTTC. Translating it yields CASSLEGSGYYGYTF.

This clonotype has just one count. Since the CDR3 does not end with the conserved phenylalanine or tryptophan, this likely comes from a read error. The J gene is TRBJ2-7, the V gene TRBV7-9; D unresolved. The V gene's germline CDR1 is SEHNR and CDR2 FQNEAQ (reference sequence). The CDR3 has 14 residues. V was trimmed by 5 bases and J by 2 bases, leaving 13 bases between them. CDR3 DNA sequence: TGTGCCAGCAGCCTTCCCCCCCAAACCTACGAGCAGTACTAC. Protein: CASSLPPQTYEQYY.

This clonotype was detected many times. The rearrangement links TRBV7-2 to TRBJ2-3; the D is unclear. This CDR3 has 17 residues. With 4 bases removed from V and 1 base from J, the gap between germline ends came to 18 bases. Germline V CDR1 and CDR2: SGHTA, FQGNSA. The CDR3 reads CASSSQPPGGGTDTQYF. DNA for the CDR3: TGTGCCAGCAGCTCCCAACCACCGGGTGGGGGCACAGATACGCAGTATTTT. Complete variable domain (other parts from reference TRBV7-2 and TRBJ2-3): GAGVSQSPSNKVTEKGKDVELRCDPISGHTALYWYRQSLGQGLEFLIYFQGNSAPDKSGLPSDRFSAERTGGSVSTLTIQRTQQEDSAVYLCASSSQPPGGGTDTQYFGPGTRLTVL.

The chain links TRBV29-1 to TRBJ2-7; 9 bases align to TRBD1. V shed 6 bases and J 6 bases; nucleotides not matched to a gene: 9. Per the germline V gene, CDR1 is SQVTM and CDR2 is ANQGSEA. This CDR3 has 13 amino acids. The CDR3 region has the DNA TGCAGCGTGGCGGGACAGGGTATGGCCGAGCAGTACTTC. Amino acids: CSVAGQGMAEQYF.